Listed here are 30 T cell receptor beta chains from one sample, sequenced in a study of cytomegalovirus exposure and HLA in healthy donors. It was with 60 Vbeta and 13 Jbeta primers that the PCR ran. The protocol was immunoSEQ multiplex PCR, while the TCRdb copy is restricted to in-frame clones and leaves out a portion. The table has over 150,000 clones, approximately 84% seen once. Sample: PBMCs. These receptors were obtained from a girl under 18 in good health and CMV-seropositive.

CDR3 nucleotides: TGTGCCAGCAGTTACTCGAACCTGGGCAGGGGATACGAGCAGTACTTC. This translates into CASSYSNLGRGYEQYF. This chain connects TRBV6-5 to TRBJ2-5; D possibly corresponds to TRBD1 (6 bases). The last part of the DNA fits TRBJ2-7 better; the J call may be wrong. Germline CDR1 and CDR2: MNHEY and SVGAGI. This CDR3 is 16 amino acids long.

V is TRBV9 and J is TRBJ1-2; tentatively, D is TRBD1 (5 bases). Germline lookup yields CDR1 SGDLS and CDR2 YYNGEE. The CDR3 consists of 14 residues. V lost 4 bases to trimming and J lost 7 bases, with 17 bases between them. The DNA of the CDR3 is TGTGCCAGCAGCTCCCAACGGGACTATGCTGGCTACACCTTC. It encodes CASSSQRDYAGYTF. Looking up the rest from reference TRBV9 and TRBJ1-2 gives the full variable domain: DSGVTQTPKHLITATGQRVTLRCSPRSGDLSVYWYQQSLDQGLQFLIQYYNGEERAKGNILERFSAQQFPDLHSELNLSSLELGDSALYFCASSSQRDYAGYTFGSGTRLTVV.

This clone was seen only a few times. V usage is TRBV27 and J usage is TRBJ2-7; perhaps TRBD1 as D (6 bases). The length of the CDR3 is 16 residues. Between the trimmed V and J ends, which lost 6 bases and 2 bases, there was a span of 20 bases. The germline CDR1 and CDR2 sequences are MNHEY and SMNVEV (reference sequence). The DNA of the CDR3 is TGTGCCAGCAGCCTAACACCGGACAGACCAACCTACGAGCAGTACTTC. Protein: CASSLTPDRPTYEQYF.

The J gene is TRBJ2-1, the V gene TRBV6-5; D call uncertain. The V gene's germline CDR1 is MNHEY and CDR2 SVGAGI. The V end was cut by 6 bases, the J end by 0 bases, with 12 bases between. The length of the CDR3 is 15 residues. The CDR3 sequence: CASSLWRSSYNEQFF. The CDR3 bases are TGTGCCAGCAGCCTCTGGCGGAGCTCCTACAATGAGCAGTTCTTC.

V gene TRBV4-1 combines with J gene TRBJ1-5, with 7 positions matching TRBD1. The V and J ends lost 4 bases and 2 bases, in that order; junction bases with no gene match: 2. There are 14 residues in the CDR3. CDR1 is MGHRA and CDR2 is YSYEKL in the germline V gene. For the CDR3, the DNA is TGCGCCAGCAGCCGAGACAGGGGCAATCAGCCCCAGCATTTT. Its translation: CASSRDRGNQPQHF.

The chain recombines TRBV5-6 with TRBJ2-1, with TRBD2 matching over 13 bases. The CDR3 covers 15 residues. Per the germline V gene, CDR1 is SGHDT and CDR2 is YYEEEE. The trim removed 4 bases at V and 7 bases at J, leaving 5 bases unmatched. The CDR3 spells CASSHGTSGANEQFF. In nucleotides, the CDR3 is TGTGCCAGCAGCCACGGGACTAGCGGGGCGAATGAGCAGTTCTTC. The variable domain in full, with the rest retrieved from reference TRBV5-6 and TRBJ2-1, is DAGVTQSPTHLIKTRGQQVTLRCSPKSGHDTVSWYQQALGQGPQFIFQYYEEEERQRGNFPDRFSGHQFPNYSSELNVNALLLGDSALYLCASSHGTSGANEQFFGPGTRLTVL.

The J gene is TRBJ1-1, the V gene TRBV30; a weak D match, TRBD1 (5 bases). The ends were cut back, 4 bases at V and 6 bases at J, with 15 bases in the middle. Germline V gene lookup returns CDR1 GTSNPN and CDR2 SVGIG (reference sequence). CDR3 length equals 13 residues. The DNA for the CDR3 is TGTGCCTGGACTCCGGACCCGGGGGCTGAAGCTTTCTTT. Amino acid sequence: CAWTPDPGAEAFF.

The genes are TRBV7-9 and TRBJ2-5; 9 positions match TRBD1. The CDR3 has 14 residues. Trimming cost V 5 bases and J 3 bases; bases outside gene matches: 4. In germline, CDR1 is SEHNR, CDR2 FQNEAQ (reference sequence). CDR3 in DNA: TGTGCCAGCAGCACTTGGGACAGGGAAGAGACCCAGTACTTC. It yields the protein CASSTWDREETQYF.

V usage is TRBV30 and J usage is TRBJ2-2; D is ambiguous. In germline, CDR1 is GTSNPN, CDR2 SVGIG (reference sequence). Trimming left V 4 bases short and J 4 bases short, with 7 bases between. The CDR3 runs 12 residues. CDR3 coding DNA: TGTGCCTGGACATTTCCCACCGGGGAGCTGTTTTTT. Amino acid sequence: CAWTFPTGELFF.

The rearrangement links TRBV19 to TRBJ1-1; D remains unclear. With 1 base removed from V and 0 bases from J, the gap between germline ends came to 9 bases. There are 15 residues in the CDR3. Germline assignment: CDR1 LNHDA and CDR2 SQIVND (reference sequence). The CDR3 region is CASSIVGRLNTEAFF. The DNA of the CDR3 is TGTGCCAGTAGTATAGTGGGCAGGTTGAACACTGAAGCTTTCTTT.

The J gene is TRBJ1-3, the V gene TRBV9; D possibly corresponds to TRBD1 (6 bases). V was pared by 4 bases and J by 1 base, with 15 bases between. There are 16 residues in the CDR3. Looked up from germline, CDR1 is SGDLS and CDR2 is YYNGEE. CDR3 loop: CASSITGHQSGNTIYF. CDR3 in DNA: TGTGCCAGCAGCATAACGGGACATCAATCTGGAAACACCATATATTTT.

CDR3 residues: CASLQGAKTGELFF. In DNA, the CDR3 is TGTGCCAGTCTACAGGGGGCTAAGACCGGGGAGCTGTTTTTT. The chain recombines TRBV19 with TRBJ2-2; 9 bases line up with TRBD1. V shed 8 bases and J 5 bases; nucleotides not matched to a gene: 6. CDR3 length: 14 amino acids. CDR1 LNHDA and CDR2 SQIVND come from the germline V gene (reference sequence).

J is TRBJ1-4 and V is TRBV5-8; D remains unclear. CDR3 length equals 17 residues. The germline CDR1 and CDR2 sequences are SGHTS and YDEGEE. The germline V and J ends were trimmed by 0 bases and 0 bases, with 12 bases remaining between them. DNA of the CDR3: TGTGCCAGCAGCTTGGTATTTGGTACAACAACTAATGAAAAACTGTTTTTT. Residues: CASSLVFGTTTNEKLFF. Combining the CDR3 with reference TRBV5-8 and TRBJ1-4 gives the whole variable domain EAGVTQSPTHLIKTRGQQATLRCSPISGHTSVYWYQQALGLGLQFLLWYDEGEERNRGNFPPRFSGRQFPNYSSELNVNALELEDSALYLCASSLVFGTTTNEKLFFGSGTQLSVL.

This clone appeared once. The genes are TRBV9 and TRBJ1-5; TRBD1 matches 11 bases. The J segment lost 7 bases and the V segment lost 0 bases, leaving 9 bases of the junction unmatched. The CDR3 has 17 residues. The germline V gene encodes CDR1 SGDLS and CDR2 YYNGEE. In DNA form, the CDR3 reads TGTGCCAGCAGCGTAGAGGGGGACAGGGGGTTAGGGCAGCCCCAGCATTTT. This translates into CASSVEGDRGLGQPQHF. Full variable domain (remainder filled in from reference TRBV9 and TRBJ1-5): DSGVTQTPKHLITATGQRVTLRCSPRSGDLSVYWYQQSLDQGLQFLIQYYNGEERAKGNILERFSAQQFPDLHSELNLSSLELGDSALYFCASSVEGDRGLGQPQHFGDGTRLSIL.

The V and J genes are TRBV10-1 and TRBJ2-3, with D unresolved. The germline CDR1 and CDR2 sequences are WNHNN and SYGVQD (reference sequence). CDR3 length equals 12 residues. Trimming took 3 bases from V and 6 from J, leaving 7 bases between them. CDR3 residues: CASSDRSDTQYF. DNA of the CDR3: TGCGCCAGCAGTGATAGATCCGATACGCAGTATTTT.

CDR3 nucleotide sequence: TGCGCCAGCAGCTCCCATAAAGACAGGGCTGGAAACACCATATATTTT. Encoded protein: CASSSHKDRAGNTIYF. The V gene is TRBV4-1, the J gene TRBJ1-3; 7 bases line up with TRBD1. The V gene's germline CDR1 is MGHRA and CDR2 YSYEKL. J lost 2 bases, V lost 5 bases, and 9 bases had no gene match. The CDR3 is 16 amino acids.

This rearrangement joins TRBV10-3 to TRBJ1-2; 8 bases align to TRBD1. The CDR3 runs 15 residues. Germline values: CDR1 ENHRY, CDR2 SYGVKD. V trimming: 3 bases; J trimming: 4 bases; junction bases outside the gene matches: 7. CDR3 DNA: TGTGCCATCAGTGATTTCCGGGACAGGTCCTATGGCTACACCTTC. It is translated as CAISDFRDRSYGYTF.

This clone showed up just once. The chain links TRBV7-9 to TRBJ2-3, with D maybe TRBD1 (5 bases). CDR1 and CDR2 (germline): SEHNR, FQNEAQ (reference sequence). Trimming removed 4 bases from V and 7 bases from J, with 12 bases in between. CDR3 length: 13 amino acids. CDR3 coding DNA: TGTGCCAGCAGCTCACCGGACATATATACGCAGTATTTT. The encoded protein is CASSSPDIYTQYF.

CDR3 sequence: CASSPSPGLSYGYTF. The CDR3 coding sequence is TGTGCCAGCTCACCATCCCCCGGGTTGTCCTATGGCTACACCTTC. The chain carries TRBV18 and TRBJ1-2; D is unresolved. V gave up 2 bases and J gave up 4 bases, with 14 bases separating them. The germline gives CDR1 KGHSH, CDR2 LQKENI. This CDR3 is 15 amino acids long.

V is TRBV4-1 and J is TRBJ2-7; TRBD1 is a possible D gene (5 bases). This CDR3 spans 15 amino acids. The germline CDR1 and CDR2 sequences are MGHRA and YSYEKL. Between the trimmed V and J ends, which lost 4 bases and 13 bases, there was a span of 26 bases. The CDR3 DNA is TGCGCCAGCAGCCCAGCGACAGTACCTACGGGCCTTATATACTTC. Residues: CASSPATVPTGLIYF.

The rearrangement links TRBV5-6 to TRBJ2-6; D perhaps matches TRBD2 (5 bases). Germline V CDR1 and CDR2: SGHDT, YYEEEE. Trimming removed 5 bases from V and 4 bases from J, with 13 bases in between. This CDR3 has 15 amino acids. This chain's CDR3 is CASRFEGTGANVLTF. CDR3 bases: TGTGCCAGCAGGTTCGAGGGTACCGGGGCCAACGTCCTGACTTTC.

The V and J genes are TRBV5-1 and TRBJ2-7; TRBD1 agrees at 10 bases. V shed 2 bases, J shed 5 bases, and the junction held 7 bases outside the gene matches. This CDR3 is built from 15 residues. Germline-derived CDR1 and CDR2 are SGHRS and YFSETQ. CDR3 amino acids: CASSFQPGQGNEQYF. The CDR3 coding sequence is TGCGCCAGCAGCTTTCAACCGGGACAGGGGAACGAGCAGTACTTC.

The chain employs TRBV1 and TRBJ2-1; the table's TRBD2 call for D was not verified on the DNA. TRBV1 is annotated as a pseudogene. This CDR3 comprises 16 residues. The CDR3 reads CTSSYLKRGCYNEQFF. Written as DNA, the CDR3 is TGCACCAGCAGCTACCTTAAGCGGGGGTGCTACAATGAGCAGTTCTTC.

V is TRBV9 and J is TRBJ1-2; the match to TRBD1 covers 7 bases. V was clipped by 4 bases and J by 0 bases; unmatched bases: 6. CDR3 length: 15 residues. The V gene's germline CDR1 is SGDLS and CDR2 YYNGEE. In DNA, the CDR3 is TGTGCCAGCAGCACAAACAGGGGAGCTAACTATGGCTACACCTTC. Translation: CASSTNRGANYGYTF.

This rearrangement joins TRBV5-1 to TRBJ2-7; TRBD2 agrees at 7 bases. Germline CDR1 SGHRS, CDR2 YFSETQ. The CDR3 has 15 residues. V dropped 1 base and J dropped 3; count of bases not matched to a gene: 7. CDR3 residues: CASSLPPSGRYEQYF. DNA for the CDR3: TGCGCCAGCAGCTTGCCGCCTAGCGGACGCTACGAGCAGTACTTC. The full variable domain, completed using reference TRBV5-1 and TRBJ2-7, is KAGVTQTPRYLIKTRGQQVTLSCSPISGHRSVSWYQQTPGQGLQFLFEYFSETQRNKGNFPGRFSGRQFSNSRSEMNVSTLELGDSALYLCASSLPPSGRYEQYFGPGTRLTVT.

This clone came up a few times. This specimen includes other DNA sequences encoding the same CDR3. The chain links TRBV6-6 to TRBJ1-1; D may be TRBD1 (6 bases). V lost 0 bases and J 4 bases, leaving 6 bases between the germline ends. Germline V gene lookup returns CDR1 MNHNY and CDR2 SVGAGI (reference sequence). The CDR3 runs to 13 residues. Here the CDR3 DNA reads TGTGCCAGCAGTTACTCAGGGGGCACTGAAGCTTTCTTT. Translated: CASSYSGGTEAFF.

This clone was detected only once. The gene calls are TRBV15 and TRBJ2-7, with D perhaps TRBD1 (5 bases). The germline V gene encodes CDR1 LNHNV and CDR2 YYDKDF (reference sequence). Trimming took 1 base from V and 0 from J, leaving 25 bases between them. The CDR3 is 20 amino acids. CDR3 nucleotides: TGTGCCACCAGCAGAGTGCCTACATTGCCAGGGAACCTAGACTCCTACGAGCAGTACTTC. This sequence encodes CATSRVPTLPGNLDSYEQYF.

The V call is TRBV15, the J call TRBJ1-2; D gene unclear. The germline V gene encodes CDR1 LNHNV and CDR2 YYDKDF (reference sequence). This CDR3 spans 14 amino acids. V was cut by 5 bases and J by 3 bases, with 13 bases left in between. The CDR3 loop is CATSLRGRDYGYTF. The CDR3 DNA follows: TGTGCCACCAGCCTCCGAGGGAGGGACTATGGCTACACCTTC.

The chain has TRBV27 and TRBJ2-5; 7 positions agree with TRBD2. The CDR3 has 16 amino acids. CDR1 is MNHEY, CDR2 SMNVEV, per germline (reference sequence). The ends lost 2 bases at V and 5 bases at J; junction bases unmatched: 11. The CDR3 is CASSLSAGLGGETQYF. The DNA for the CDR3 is TGTGCCAGCAGTTTAAGTGCAGGATTGGGGGGGGAGACCCAGTACTTC.

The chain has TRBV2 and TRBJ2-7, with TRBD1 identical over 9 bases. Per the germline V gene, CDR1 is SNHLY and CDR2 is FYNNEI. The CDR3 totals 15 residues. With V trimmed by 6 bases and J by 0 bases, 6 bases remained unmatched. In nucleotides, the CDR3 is TGTGCCAGCAGGGAACAGGGGGCCATCTCCTACGAGCAGTACTTC. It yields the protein CASREQGAISYEQYF.